This T cell receptor beta chain was sequenced for a study of graft-versus-host responses after intestinal transplantation. Comments on this clone: Its specificity is unknown.

Only in-frame clones appear in the TCRdb table, and some are missing; sequencing was by immunoSEQ multiplex PCR. This sample has approximately 100,000 clones; 85% to 90% occur once, and the top ten carry 0.11%. Notes on the study in general: Recipient bone marrow held GvH clones, some seen earlier in ileum or blood. Peak levels of circulating GvH clones tracked with early post-transplant HvG declines.

Specimen: unstimulated CD4+ T cells sorted from spleen or lymph node cells, collected before intestinal transplant. This TCR was sampled from a human donor who received an intestinal transplant.

The CDR3, as DNA: TGTGCCAGCAGCGTAGGGGGGACAGGTCGGACTGAAGCTTTCTTT. Protein: CASSVGGTGRTEAFF. This chain links TRBV9 with TRBJ1-1; TRBD1 matches at 8 bases. The V gene end was trimmed by 0 bases and the J gene end by 5 bases; junction bases not matched to a gene: 6. Germline lookup yields CDR1 SGDLS and CDR2 YYNGEE. The CDR3 is 15 amino acids. Variable domain in full (rest from reference TRBV9 and TRBJ1-1): DSGVTQTPKHLITATGQRVTLRCSPRSGDLSVYWYQQSLDQGLQFLIQYYNGEERAKGNILERFSAQQFPDLHSELNLSSLELGDSALYFCASSVGGTGRTEAFFGQGTRLTVV.